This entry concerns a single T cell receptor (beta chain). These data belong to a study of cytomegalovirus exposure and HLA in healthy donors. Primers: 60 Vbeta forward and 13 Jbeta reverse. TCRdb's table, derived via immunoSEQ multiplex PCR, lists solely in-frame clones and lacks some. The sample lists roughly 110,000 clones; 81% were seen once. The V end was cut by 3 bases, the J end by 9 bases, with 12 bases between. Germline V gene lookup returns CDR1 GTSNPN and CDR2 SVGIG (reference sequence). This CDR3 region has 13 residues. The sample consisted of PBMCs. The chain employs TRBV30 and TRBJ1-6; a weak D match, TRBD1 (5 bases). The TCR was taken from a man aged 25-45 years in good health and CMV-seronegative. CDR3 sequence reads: CAWRYRIGSPLHF. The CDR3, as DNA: TGTGCCTGGAGGTACAGGATCGGTTCACCCCTCCACTTT.